This T cell receptor beta chain came from a study of sequential checkpoint blockade in melanoma. Assay: immunoSEQ multiplex PCR; the TCRdb copy retains only in-frame clones and omits some. This table holds about 11,000 clones, approximately 72% found once. Noted treatment: randomized to nivolumab then ipilimumab (arm A) or the reverse (arm B). The sequence was obtained from a human donor with melanoma. Source: CD8+ T cells sorted from blood (inferred from file names), taken from a patient given nivolumab and ipilimumab in sequence.

CDR3: CASSRLAGAGETQYF. The CDR3 DNA sequence: TGTGCCAGCAGTCGACTAGCGGGGGCTGGAGAGACCCAGTACTTC. The chain is built from TRBV6-4 and TRBJ2-5; 12 bases are a match to TRBD2. V trimming: 5 bases; J trimming: 4 bases; junction bases outside the gene matches: 5. This CDR3 has 15 residues. Per the germline V gene, CDR1 is MRHNA and CDR2 is SNTAGT.